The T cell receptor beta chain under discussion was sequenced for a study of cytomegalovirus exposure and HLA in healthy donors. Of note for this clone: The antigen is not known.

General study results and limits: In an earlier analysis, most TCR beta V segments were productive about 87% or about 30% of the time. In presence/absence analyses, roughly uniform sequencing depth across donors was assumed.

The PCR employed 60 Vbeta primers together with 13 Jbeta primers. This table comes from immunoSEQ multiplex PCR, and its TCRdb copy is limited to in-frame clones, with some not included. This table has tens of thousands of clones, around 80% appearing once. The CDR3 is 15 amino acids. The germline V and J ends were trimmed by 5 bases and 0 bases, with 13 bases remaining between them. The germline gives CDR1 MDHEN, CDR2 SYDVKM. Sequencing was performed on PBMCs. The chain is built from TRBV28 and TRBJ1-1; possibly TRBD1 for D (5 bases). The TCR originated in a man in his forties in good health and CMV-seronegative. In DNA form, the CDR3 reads TGTGCCAGCAGTCCTAGACGGGGGATGAACACTGAAGCTTTCTTT. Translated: CASSPRRGMNTEAFF.